Shown below are 10 T cell receptor beta chains from a single sample sequenced in a study of blood T cell repertoires in COVID-19. Assay: immunoSEQ multiplex PCR; the TCRdb copy retains only in-frame clones and omits some. There are 90,000 to 110,000 clones in the sample; about 87% occur only once, and 5.5% to 8% lies in the top ten. Material: peripheral blood. All receptors come from a woman aged 45 to 65 with acute or convalescent COVID-19.

J is TRBJ2-3 and V is TRBV24-1, with D possibly matching TRBD2 (6 bases). Germline V lookup: CDR1 KGHDR, CDR2 SFDVKD. The CDR3 contains 13 residues. Deletions cut 0 bases from V and 7 bases from J, with 7 bases between. CDR3 in amino acids: CATSDLGGNTQYF. The CDR3 DNA reads as TGTGCCACCAGTGATTTGGGGGGGAATACGCAGTATTTT.

The chain combines TRBV28 with TRBJ1-2; 10 bases agree with TRBD1. Per germline, CDR1 MDHEN and CDR2 SYDVKM. After removal of 8 bases from V and 2 bases from J, the junction contained 8 bases not matched to a gene. The CDR3 extends over 15 amino acids. Here the CDR3 reads CASRGLGQGNYGYTF. CDR3 coding DNA: TGTGCCAGCCGCGGATTGGGACAGGGGAACTATGGCTACACCTTC.

The J gene is TRBJ1-2, the V gene TRBV6-5; D might be TRBD1 (5 bases). The CDR3 spans 14 residues. V was clipped by 7 bases and J by 3 bases, with 15 bases between them. Germline V gene sequence: CDR1 MNHEY, CDR2 SVGAGI. CDR3 DNA: TGTGCCAGCAATGCGGACAACTCCCACTATGGCTACACCTTC. Translated, it gives CASNADNSHYGYTF.

The chain has TRBV11-1 and TRBJ1-1, with 7 bases lining up with TRBD1. The CDR3 runs to 14 residues. Per the germline V gene, CDR1 is SGHAT and CDR2 is FQDESV (reference sequence). The V segment lost 5 bases and the J segment 2 bases; nucleotides outside the gene matches: 5. The CDR3 DNA reads TGTGCCAGCAGCCCTAGGGACAGCAACACTGAAGCTTTCTTT. It yields the protein CASSPRDSNTEAFF.

This sequence joins TRBV6-5 and TRBJ1-3; D may be TRBD1 (5 bases). V was cut by 4 bases and J by 0 bases, with 10 bases left in between. This CDR3 spans 15 amino acids. CDR1 is MNHEY and CDR2 is SVGAGI in the germline V gene. In DNA, the CDR3 is TGTGCCAGCAGTTCCGGGGGATTCTCTGGAAACACCATATATTTT. Amino acids: CASSSGGFSGNTIYF.

The chain carries TRBV5-1 and TRBJ2-3; the match to TRBD2 covers 9 bases. Germline CDR1 SGHRS, CDR2 YFSETQ. V shed 1 base and J 0 bases; nucleotides not matched to a gene: 9. The CDR3 contains 18 residues. The CDR3 coding sequence is TGCGCCAGCAGCTTGACCGGGCTAGCGGGGACTAGCACAGATACGCAGTATTTT. As protein: CASSLTGLAGTSTDTQYF.

CDR3 DNA sequence: TGTGCCAGCAGTTCCCGAGGGCCCCAGCATTTT. It yields the protein CASSSRGPQHF. V gene TRBV28 combines with J gene TRBJ1-5; D unclear. Germline V gene data show CDR1 as MDHEN and CDR2 as SYDVKM. The CDR3 length is 11 residues. V lost 4 bases and J lost 9, with 7 bases in between.

CDR3 DNA sequence: TGTGCCAGCAGGCTCGACGGGTACTATGGCTACACCTTC. It translates to CASRLDGYYGYTF. The chain couples TRBV5-6 to TRBJ1-2; D remains ambiguous. CDR1 SGHDT and CDR2 YYEEEE come from the germline V gene. The germline V and J ends were trimmed by 5 bases and 3 bases, with 11 bases remaining between them. This CDR3 region has 13 residues.

The V call is TRBV2, the J call TRBJ1-1; D is uncertain. Per germline, CDR1 SNHLY and CDR2 FYNNEI. This CDR3 region has 12 residues. V dropped 10 bases and J dropped 1 base, with 10 bases sitting between them. The CDR3 is CATSSGNTEAFF. The CDR3 nucleotides are TGTGCCACCTCATCAGGGAACACTGAAGCTTTCTTT.

The rearrangement links TRBV6-4 to TRBJ2-3; no clear D gene. V lost 0 bases and J lost 4, with 5 bases in between. The CDR3 is 13 residues long. Germline CDR1 is MRHNA and CDR2 is SNTAGT. CDR3 nucleotides: TGTGCCAGCAGTGACTCGAGCGCAGATACGCAGTATTTT. Translation: CASSDSSADTQYF.